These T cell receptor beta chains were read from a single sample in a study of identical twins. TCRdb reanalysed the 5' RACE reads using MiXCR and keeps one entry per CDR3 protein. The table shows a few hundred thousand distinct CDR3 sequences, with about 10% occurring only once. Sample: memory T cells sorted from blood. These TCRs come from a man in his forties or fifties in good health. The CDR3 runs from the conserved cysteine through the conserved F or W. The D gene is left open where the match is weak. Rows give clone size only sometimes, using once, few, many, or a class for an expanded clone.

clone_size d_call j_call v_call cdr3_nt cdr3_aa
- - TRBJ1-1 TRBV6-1 TGTGCCAGCAGCGCAGGGAGATCGATCGCTGAAGCTTTCTTT CASSAGRSIAEAFF
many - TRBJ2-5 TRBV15 TGTGCCACCAGCAGTAGGGGGGGGCGAGAGACCCAGTACTTC CATSSRGGRETQYF
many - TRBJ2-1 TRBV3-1 TGTGCCAGCAGCGCAGGAGGGGTCCATGAGCAGTTCTTC CASSAGGVHEQFF
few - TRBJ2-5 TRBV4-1 TGCGCCAGCAGCCGACTAGGGGGAGAGACCCAGTGCTTC CASSRLGGETQCF
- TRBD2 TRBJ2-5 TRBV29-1 TGCAGCGTTGCACTAGCGGGAGGAGCAGAGACCCAGTACTTC CSVALAGGAETQYF
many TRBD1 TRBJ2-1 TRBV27 TGTGCCAGCAGTGTAGGGACAGGGGGTAACAATGAGCAGTTCTTC CASSVGTGGNNEQFF
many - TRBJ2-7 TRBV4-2 TGTGCCAGCAGCCAAGACCGGGGATCCTACGAGCAGTACTTC CASSQDRGSYEQYF
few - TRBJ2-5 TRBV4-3 TGCGCCAGCAGCCAAGACGTCAGGGTGGAGACCCAGTACTTC CASSQDVRVETQYF
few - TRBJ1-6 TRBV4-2 TGTGCCAGCAGCCTTACAGGGACGGTAAGAAATTCACCCCTCCACTTT CASSLTGTVRNSPLHF
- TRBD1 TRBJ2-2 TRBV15 TGTGCCACCAGCAGAAGGACAGGGAACACCGGGGAGCTGTTTTTT CATSRRTGNTGELFF
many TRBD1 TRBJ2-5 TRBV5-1 TGCGCCAGCAGCCCGGGAAAGACAGGGGGAGGCGAAGAGACCCAGTACTTC CASSPGKTGGGEETQYF
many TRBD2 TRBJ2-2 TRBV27 TGTGCCAGCAGTTTATCGGCTAGCGGGAGGAGTCGCACCGGGGAGCTGTTTTTT CASSLSASGRSRTGELFF
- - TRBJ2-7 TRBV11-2 TGTGCCAGCAGCCCCCTGGTCAGTCCTTTATACGAGCAGTACTTC CASSPLVSPLYEQYF
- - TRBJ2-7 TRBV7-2 TGTGCCAGCAAGCTGGTCGGCACGGGGGACGAGCAGTACTTC CASKLVGTGDEQYF
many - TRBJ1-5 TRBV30 TGTGCCTGGAGTGCGGGGCCCCGTCGAAATCAGCCCCAGCATTTT CAWSAGPRRNQPQHF
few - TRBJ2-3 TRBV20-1 TGCGGCGGGAGCACAGATACGCAGTATTTT CGGSTDTQYF
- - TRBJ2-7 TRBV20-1 TGCAGTGCTAGTGGGGGGGCTGGAACCTACGAGCAGTACTTC CSASGGAGTYEQYF
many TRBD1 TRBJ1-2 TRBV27 TGTGCCAGCAGCCCGGACAGGAGTATCTATGGCTACACCTTC CASSPDRSIYGYTF
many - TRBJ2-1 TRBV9 TGTGCCAGCAGCGTAGAGGCCAGCTCCTACAATGAGCAGTTCTTC CASSVEASSYNEQFF
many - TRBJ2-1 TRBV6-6 TGTGCCAGCCGACCCGGGGGCGGCAATGAGCAGTTCTTC CASRPGGGNEQFF
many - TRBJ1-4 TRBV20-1 TGCAGTGCTAGAGATGGTCAGGGTCTCCGGGAAAAACTGTTTTTT CSARDGQGLREKLFF
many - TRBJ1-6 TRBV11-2 TGTGCCAGCAGCTACTCGTATAATTCACCCCTCCACTTT CASSYSYNSPLHF
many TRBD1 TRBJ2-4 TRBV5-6 TGTGCCAGCAGCTTGACAGGGGAGAACATTCAGTACTTC CASSLTGENIQYF
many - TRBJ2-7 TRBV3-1 TGTGCCAGCAGCCAAGGCGGGGCCTCCTACGAGCAGTACTTC CASSQGGASYEQYF
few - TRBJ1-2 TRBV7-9 TGTGCCAGCAGCCAACAGGACTATGGCTACACCTTC CASSQQDYGYTF
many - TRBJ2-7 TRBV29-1 TGCAGCGTTGTCAAGGTCAACGAGCAGTACTTC CSVVKVNEQYF
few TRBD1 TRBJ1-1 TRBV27 TGTGCCAGCAGTTGGAGGACAGGGACAGGTACTGAAGCTTTCTTT CASSWRTGTGTEAFF
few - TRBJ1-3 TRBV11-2 TGTGCCAGCAGCCTTGGCGGGGTGCGCTCTGGAAACACCATATATTTT CASSLGGVRSGNTIYF
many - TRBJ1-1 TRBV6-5 TGTGCCAGCAGTTACTCTGGGGGAGGGAGCACTGAAGCTTTCTTT CASSYSGGGSTEAFF
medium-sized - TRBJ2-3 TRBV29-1 TGCAGCGCCAACAGGGATCGAGGCACAGATACGCAGTATTTT CSANRDRGTDTQYF
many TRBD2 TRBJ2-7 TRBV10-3 TGTGCCATCAGTCCGGGGGCCCTTAGCGGGAGAATCTACGAGCAGTACTTC CAISPGALSGRIYEQYF
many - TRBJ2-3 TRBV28 TGTGCCAGCAGTTTTCCGGGGGGCCCCGACACAGATACGCAGTATTTT CASSFPGGPDTDTQYF
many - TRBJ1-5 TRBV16 TGTGCCAGCAGCCAAGGTATCTCGGGGGGCTGGTCTCAGCCCCAGCATTTT CASSQGISGGWSQPQHF
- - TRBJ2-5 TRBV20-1 TGCAGTGCTAGCCCCGGGGGGCGCGCGACCCAGTACTTC CSASPGGRATQYF
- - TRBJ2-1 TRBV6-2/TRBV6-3 TGTGCCAGCAGTGTCGGGCGGAGTAGGTCCTACAATGAGCAGTTCTTC CASSVGRSRSYNEQFF
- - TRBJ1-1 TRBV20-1 TGCAGTGCTAAAGACAAATACACTGAAGCTTTCTTT CSAKDKYTEAFF
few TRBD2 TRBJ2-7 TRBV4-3 TGCGCCAGCAGCCAAGATCTAGCGGATCCCTACGAGCAGTACTTC CASSQDLADPYEQYF
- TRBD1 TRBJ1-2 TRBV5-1 TGCGCCAGCAGCTTGGATGGGACAGGGCCCTATGGCTACACCTTC CASSLDGTGPYGYTF
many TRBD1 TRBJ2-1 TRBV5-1 TGCGCCAGCAGCACACGGACAGGGGCGTACAATGAGCAGTTCTTC CASSTRTGAYNEQFF
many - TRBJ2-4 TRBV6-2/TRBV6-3 TGTGCCAGCAGTTACAGGTCAGGCATTCAGTACTTC CASSYRSGIQYF
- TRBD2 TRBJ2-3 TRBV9 TGTGCCAGCAGCGTAGCGAGCGGGAGGGGGACAGATACGCAGTATTTT CASSVASGRGTDTQYF
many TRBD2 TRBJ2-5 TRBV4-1 TGCGCCAGCAGCCGACTAGAGGGAGGGGAGACCCAGTACTTC CASSRLEGGETQYF